Shown below are 9 T cell receptor beta chains from a single sample sequenced in a study of CD8+CD57+ T cells in acquired aplastic anemia. Selection for sequencing was limited to patients who had shown CD8+CD57+ cell expansion by flow cytometry. Genomic DNA acted as the template from which TCR beta VDJ combination and CDR3 sequence profiling were carried out. TCRdb reprocessed the reads with MiXCR, giving one entry per CDR3 protein. The data hold around 210,000 distinct CDR3 sequences, with 50% to 70% observed a single time. The sequencing input was sorted CD4+, CD8+, or CD8+CD57+ T cells (not recorded which) from PBMCs. These receptors were taken from a human donor with aplastic anemia.

Notes on this clonotype: Given a much more abundant clone one base away, this may be a read error. V and J are TRBV12-3 or TRBV12-4 and TRBJ2-2; D is undetermined. The CDR3 runs 15 residues. The CDR3 spells CASSKISPNTRELFF. CDR3 in DNA: TGTGCCAGCAGTAAAATTAGCCCGAACACCAGGGAGCTGTTTTTT.

This chain links TRBV2 with TRBJ1-1; possibly TRBD1 for D (5 bases). This CDR3 is built from 14 residues. Germline V gene data show CDR1 as SNHLY and CDR2 as FYNNEI. Trimming took off 3 bases at V and 4 bases at J, with 12 bases between the two ends. For the CDR3, the DNA is TGTGCCAGCAGTGATCCTGTAGGGGTCACTGAAGCTTTCTTT. Residues: CASSDPVGVTEAFF.

The genes are TRBV10-1 and TRBJ2-3; D uncertain. V was cut by 0 bases and J by 5 bases, with 12 bases left in between. Germline lookup yields CDR1 WNHNN and CDR2 SYGVQD (reference sequence). The CDR3 consists of 15 residues. The CDR3 bases are TGCGCCAGCAGTGAGTCGTCCTCACAACTAGATACGCAGTATTTT. This gives the protein CASSESSSQLDTQYF.

The chain combines TRBV7-6 with TRBJ1-3; 7 bases match TRBD1. V shed 1 base, J shed 2 bases, and the junction held 8 bases outside the gene matches. CDR3 size: 17 residues. Germline lookup yields CDR1 SGHVS and CDR2 FNYEAQ. The CDR3 nucleotides are TGTGCCAGCAGCTTAGGAGGGGGCAGGGAGGCTGGAAACACCATATATTTT. Protein: CASSLGGGREAGNTIYF.

V and J are TRBV20-1 and TRBJ2-7, with 10 bases aligning to TRBD2. The CDR3 extends over 15 amino acids. Germline V gene sequence: CDR1 DFQATT, CDR2 SNEGSKA (reference sequence). V shed 0 bases and J 0 bases; nucleotides not matched to a gene: 2. The CDR3, as DNA: TGCAGTGCTAGAGAACTAGCGGGGAGCTCCTACGAGCAGTACTTC. It encodes CSARELAGSSYEQYF.

V and J are TRBV24-1 and TRBJ2-5; D perhaps matches TRBD1 (6 bases). Germline V gene lookup returns CDR1 KGHDR and CDR2 SFDVKD. The CDR3 totals 15 residues. V was pared by 4 bases and J by 4 bases, with 15 bases between. CDR3 amino acids: CATSDPTGRGETQYF. CDR3 coding DNA: TGTGCCACCAGTGACCCGACAGGACGAGGAGAGACCCAGTACTTC.

This clonotype was counted ten times or more. The J gene is TRBJ1-2, the V gene TRBV20-1; 7 bases line up with TRBD1. This CDR3 contains 16 residues. After removal of 2 bases from V and 4 bases from J, the junction contained 13 bases not matched to a gene. Germline CDR1 and CDR2: DFQATT and SNEGSKA (reference sequence). The CDR3 DNA reads as TGCAGTGCTAGACCTGATTCGACAGGGTCCTTCTATGGCTACACCTTC. It encodes CSARPDSTGSFYGYTF.

The chain links TRBV7-9 to TRBJ2-3; D may be TRBD2 (5 bases). The CDR3 is 14 residues long. The V end lost 5 bases, the J end lost 4 bases, and 13 bases lay between the germline ends. CDR1 and CDR2 from the germline V gene are SEHNR and FQNEAQ (reference sequence). CDR3 region: CASSQDPSPDTQYF. In DNA form, the CDR3 reads TGTGCCAGCAGCCAAGACCCTAGCCCAGATACGCAGTATTTT.

The V and J genes are TRBV9 and TRBJ1-1; 9 bases agree with TRBD1. The CDR3 is 17 residues long. The germline CDR1 and CDR2 sequences are SGDLS and YYNGEE. V lost 4 bases and J lost 7; bases outside the gene matches: 17. CDR3: CASSRTTGGTGHFEAFF. The CDR3 DNA sequence: TGTGCCAGCAGCCGTACAACAGGGGGCACAGGTCATTTTGAAGCTTTCTTT.